One and the same sample provided the 20 T cell receptor beta chains below, sequenced in a study of cytomegalovirus exposure and HLA in healthy donors. It was with 60 Vbeta and 13 Jbeta primers that the PCR ran. Some clones are missing from TCRdb's copy, which holds only in-frame ones; the method was immunoSEQ multiplex PCR. The top ten hold 3% to 4.5% of the sample, which has approximately 110,000 clones, 50% to 70% seen once. Sequenced material: PBMCs. Receptor source: a man aged 30-40 years in good health and CMV-seropositive.

Of note for this clone: At one of its ends the junction is not consistent with the germline gene, which may arise from a read error. V is TRBV7-9 and J is TRBJ2-2, with 11 bases aligning to TRBD1. The germline V gene has CDR1 SEHNR and CDR2 FQNEAQ (reference sequence). The CDR3 spans 16 residues. CDR3 DNA sequence: TGTTCCAGCAGCCAAACCGGGACAGGGGGCACCGGGGAGCTGTTTTTT. Amino acids: CSSSQTGTGGTGELFF.

The rearrangement uses TRBV7-2 and TRBJ1-5; D remains unclear. Germline V CDR1 and CDR2: SGHTA, FQGNSA. V gave up 7 bases and J gave up 6 bases, with 13 bases separating them. The CDR3 covers 13 residues. CDR3 sequence reads: CASTAQRSQPQHF. The CDR3 DNA is TGTGCCAGCACCGCTCAGCGAAGTCAGCCCCAGCATTTT.

The V call is TRBV5-5, the J call TRBJ2-4, with 10 bases identical to TRBD2. Germline-derived CDR1 and CDR2 are SGHKS and YYEKEE (reference sequence). The trim removed 7 bases at V and 8 bases at J, leaving 9 bases unmatched. The CDR3 runs 14 residues. CDR3 sequence: CASAGTSVWDIQYF. CDR3 bases: TGTGCCAGCGCCGGGACTAGCGTCTGGGACATTCAGTACTTC. The whole variable domain, filled in from reference TRBV5-5 and TRBJ2-4, reads DAGVTQSPTHLIKTRGQQVTLRCSPISGHKSVSWYQQVLGQGPQFIFQYYEKEERGRGNFPDRFSARQFPNYSSELNVNALLLGDSALYLCASAGTSVWDIQYFGAGTRLSVL.

V usage is TRBV2 and J usage is TRBJ1-2; 7 nucleotides align to TRBD1. The CDR3 has 16 amino acids. Germline V gene sequence: CDR1 SNHLY, CDR2 FYNNEI. The junction had 10 bases not matched to a gene; V was cut back by 5 bases and J by 1 base. The CDR3 DNA is TGTGCCAGCAGTAAGGGACAGCTCCTTATTAACTATGGCTACACCTTC. This sequence encodes CASSKGQLLINYGYTF.

This chain uses TRBV5-8 with TRBJ2-7; D is undetermined. Germline CDR1 SGHTS, CDR2 YDEGEE. This CDR3 comprises 13 residues. Between the trimmed V and J ends, which lost 0 bases and 2 bases, there was a span of 6 bases. The CDR3 DNA reads TGTGCCAGCAGCTTGGACAGAACCTACGAGCAGTACTTC. This gives the protein CASSLDRTYEQYF.

The chain links TRBV6-5 to TRBJ1-1; D not resolved. Trimming cost V 5 bases and J 3 bases, with 7 bases left between them. CDR1 and CDR2 from the germline V gene are MNHEY and SVGAGI. This CDR3 is 12 amino acids long. The CDR3 DNA reads as TGTGCCAGCAGTGAAAGCTACACTGAAGCTTTCTTT. It is translated as CASSESYTEAFF.

CDR3 nucleotide sequence: TGCGCCAGCAGCTTGGATACAGGGGGTGGAGGAACCCAGTACTTC. Protein sequence: CASSLDTGGGGTQYF. The gene calls are TRBV5-1 and TRBJ2-5; 8 bases map to TRBD1. Germline CDR1 reads SGHRS; CDR2 reads YFSETQ. The length of the CDR3 is 15 residues. After removal of 0 bases from V and 8 bases from J, the junction contained 9 bases not matched to a gene.

This clone was detected only a few times. This sequence joins TRBV5-4 and TRBJ2-2; a weak D match, TRBD1 (5 bases). This CDR3 spans 15 amino acids. Trimming removed 3 bases from V and 3 bases from J, with 12 bases in between. The germline V gene has CDR1 SGHNT and CDR2 YYREEE (reference sequence). The CDR3 DNA reads as TGTGCCAGCAGCTCCGGAAAAGGGGACACCGGGGAGCTGTTTTTT. It specifies CASSSGKGDTGELFF.

J is TRBJ1-2 and V is TRBV19, with a weak D call TRBD1 (5 bases). Germline V lookup: CDR1 LNHDA, CDR2 SQIVND (reference sequence). CDR3 length equals 14 residues. Trimming left V 3 bases short and J 2 bases short, with 10 bases between. The CDR3 DNA follows: TGTGCCAGTAGTATTCCAGGGCCCAACTATGGCTACACCTTC. It encodes CASSIPGPNYGYTF.

This clone was detected only once. V is TRBV2 and J is TRBJ2-2; 9 bases agree with TRBD2. The CDR3 contains 15 residues. After removal of 5 bases from V and 5 bases from J, the junction contained 6 bases not matched to a gene. Germline values: CDR1 SNHLY, CDR2 FYNNEI. The CDR3 DNA sequence: TGTGCCAGCAGTTCTAGCGGGGCGACTACCGGGGAGCTGTTTTTT. Amino acids: CASSSSGATTGELFF.

This clone was picked up a small number of times. The chain has TRBV6-5 and TRBJ2-7, with D hard to call. Germline loops: CDR1 MNHEY, CDR2 SVGAGI. The CDR3 length is 14 residues. The ends were cut back, 0 bases at V and 2 bases at J, with 8 bases in the middle. CDR3 residues: CASSYSWPTYEQYF. The CDR3 region has the DNA TGTGCCAGCAGTTACTCGTGGCCGACCTACGAGCAGTACTTC.

The V and J genes are TRBV6-5 and TRBJ1-5; tentatively, D is TRBD1 (5 bases). This CDR3 is built from 15 residues. Looked up from germline, CDR1 is MNHEY and CDR2 is SVGAGI. Trimming pared 6 bases from V and 6 bases from J, leaving 18 bases between. CDR3 nucleotides: TGTGCCAGCAGCTCTCTCGGGGGGGGTGGTCAGCCCCAGCATTTT. It translates to CASSSLGGGGQPQHF.

The genes are TRBV19 and TRBJ1-2, with 8 bases matching TRBD1. J was trimmed by 3 bases and V by 3 bases; bases with no gene match: 3. Germline loops: CDR1 LNHDA, CDR2 SQIVND (reference sequence). The CDR3 is 14 amino acids. The CDR3 DNA is TGTGCCAGTAGTATGGGGACAGGAGACTATGGCTACACCTTC. This encodes CASSMGTGDYGYTF.

This chain connects TRBV4-1 to TRBJ2-5; 8 nucleotides align to TRBD2. The CDR3 extends over 14 amino acids. Germline V gives CDR1 MGHRA, CDR2 YSYEKL. With V trimmed by 0 bases and J by 4 bases, 1 base remained unmatched. In nucleotides, the CDR3 is TGCGCCAGCAGCCAAGACGGGGGGGCAGAGACCCAGTACTTC. Translation: CASSQDGGAETQYF.

This clone turned up a few times. V usage is TRBV29-1 and J usage is TRBJ2-7, with 7 positions matching TRBD1. The CDR3 runs to 13 residues. In germline, CDR1 is SQVTM, CDR2 ANQGSEA. V shed 6 bases and J 5 bases; nucleotides not matched to a gene: 10. This chain's CDR3 is CSVPTGWGDEQYF. For the CDR3, the DNA is TGCAGCGTCCCGACAGGGTGGGGCGACGAGCAGTACTTC.

The chain uses TRBV7-8 and TRBJ2-3, with D uncertain. Germline CDR1 and CDR2: SGHVS and FQNEAQ. CDR3 size: 14 residues. The V end was cut by 4 bases, the J end by 0 bases, with 8 bases between. DNA of the CDR3: TGTGCCAGCAGCTCTTTCTCTAGCACAGATACGCAGTATTTT. Translated, it gives CASSSFSSTDTQYF.

This chain connects TRBV5-1 to TRBJ2-3, with 8 bases fitting TRBD2. Germline V gene lookup returns CDR1 SGHRS and CDR2 YFSETQ. V trimming: 4 bases; J trimming: 1 base; junction bases outside the gene matches: 2. CDR3 length: 14 amino acids. The CDR3 reads CASSPAGGTDTQYF. The CDR3 DNA follows: TGCGCCAGCAGCCCAGCGGGGGGCACAGATACGCAGTATTTT. Full variable domain (remainder filled in from reference TRBV5-1 and TRBJ2-3): KAGVTQTPRYLIKTRGQQVTLSCSPISGHRSVSWYQQTPGQGLQFLFEYFSETQRNKGNFPGRFSGRQFSNSRSEMNVSTLELGDSALYLCASSPAGGTDTQYFGPGTRLTVL.

This chain joins TRBV7-9 and TRBJ1-2; D is unresolved. This CDR3 is built from 16 residues. Germline lookup yields CDR1 SEHNR and CDR2 FQNEAQ (reference sequence). With 5 bases removed from V and 7 bases from J, the gap between germline ends came to 23 bases. The CDR3 loop reads CASSLSSAHNGCGYTF. CDR3 sequence (DNA): TGTGCCAGCAGCCTAAGTAGTGCGCATAATGGTTGTGGCTACACCTTC.

This clone was seen more than once but under ten times. The V gene is TRBV28, the J gene TRBJ1-6; 11 bases match TRBD1. J lost 7 bases, V lost 2 bases, and 1 base had no gene match. Per the germline V gene, CDR1 is MDHEN and CDR2 is SYDVKM. This CDR3 is built from 15 residues. CDR3 region: CASSLGDRGNSPLHF. CDR3 nucleotide sequence: TGTGCCAGCAGTTTAGGGGACAGGGGGAATTCACCCCTCCACTTT.

The V and J genes are TRBV4-1 and TRBJ1-5; no definite D call. The V and J ends lost 9 bases and 7 bases respectively, with 10 bases between them. The CDR3 loop spans 11 amino acids. The germline V gene encodes CDR1 MGHRA and CDR2 YSYEKL. CDR3 nucleotides: TGCGCCAGTGGGGAGGGCCAGCCCCAGCATTTT. The encoded protein is CASGEGQPQHF.